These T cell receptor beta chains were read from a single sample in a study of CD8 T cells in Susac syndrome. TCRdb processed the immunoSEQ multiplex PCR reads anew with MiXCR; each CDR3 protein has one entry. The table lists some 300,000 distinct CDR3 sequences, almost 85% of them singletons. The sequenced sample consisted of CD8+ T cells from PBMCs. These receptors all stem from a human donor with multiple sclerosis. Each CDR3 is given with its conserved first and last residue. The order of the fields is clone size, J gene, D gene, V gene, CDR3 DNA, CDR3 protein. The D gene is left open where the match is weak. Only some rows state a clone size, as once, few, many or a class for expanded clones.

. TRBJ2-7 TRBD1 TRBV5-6 TGTGCCAGCAGCGACAGGGTCGCCTACGAGCAGTACTTC CASSDRVAYEQYF
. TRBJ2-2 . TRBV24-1 TGTGCCACCAGTGATCCGACCGGACAGACCTATGGCACCGGGGAGCTGTTTTTT CATSDPTGQTYGTGELFF
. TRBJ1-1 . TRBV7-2 TGTGCCAGCAGCTTAGAAGGACGGTTGAACACTGAAGCTTTCTTT CASSLEGRLNTEAFF
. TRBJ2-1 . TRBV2 TGTGCCAGCAGGCCCCACAATGAGCAGTTCTTC CASRPHNEQFF
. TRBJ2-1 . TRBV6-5 TGTGCCAGCAGTTACTCGTTGATAGCTCATGAGCAGTTCTTC CASSYSLIAHEQFF
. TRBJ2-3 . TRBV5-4 TGTGCCAGCAGCTTTGGCGGGGGCACAGATACGCAGTATTTT CASSFGGGTDTQYF
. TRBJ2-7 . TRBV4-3 TGCGCCAGCAGCCAAGATCTCATGGGGAGGTTCTACGAGCAGTACTTC CASSQDLMGRFYEQYF
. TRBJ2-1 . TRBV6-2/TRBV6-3 TGTGCCAGCGCCTTCAGCAATGAGCAGTTCTTC CASAFSNEQFF
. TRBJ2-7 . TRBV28 TGTGCCAGCAGTATCCTCTACGAGCAGTACTTC CASSILYEQYF
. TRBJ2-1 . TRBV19 TGTGCCGCCAACCCAGGGCTCACCTACAATGAGCAGTTCTTC CAANPGLTYNEQFF
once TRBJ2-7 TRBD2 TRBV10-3 TGTGCCATCGGGGAGGGTTACGAGCAGTACTTC CAIGEGYEQYF
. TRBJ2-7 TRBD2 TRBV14 TGTGCCAGCAGCCAAGGTGAGACTAGCGGGAGCTCCTACGAGCAGTACTTC CASSQGETSGSSYEQYF
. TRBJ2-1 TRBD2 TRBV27 TGTGCCAGCGCCTGGGGCGGCGGGAGGGAGCATGAGCAGTTCTTC CASAWGGGREHEQFF
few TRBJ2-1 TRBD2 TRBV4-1 TGCGCCAGCAGCCAACCAGCGGGAGGAGACAATGAGCAGTTCTTC CASSQPAGGDNEQFF
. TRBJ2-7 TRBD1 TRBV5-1 TGCGCCAGCAGCCAGGACAGGGAACGCTACGAGCAGTACTTC CASSQDRERYEQYF
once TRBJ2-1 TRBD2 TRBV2 TGTGCCAGCGGCGACGAACTAGCGGGCGCGCTCTTTGGGGGCGATGAGCAGTTCTTC CASGDELAGALFGGDEQFF